The 28 T cell receptor beta chains below all came from one sample that was sequenced in a study of blood T cells in healthy people across ages (dated by TCRdb to about 2015). The receptor library was made with 5' RACE. TCRdb records Illumina HiSeq 2500 as the sequencer. A second PCR of 7 to 11 cycles was performed with a sample-barcoded 5' primer and a J-beta primer mix. Starting from the raw public reads, TCRdb applied fastp trimming at Q25, assembled clones with MiXCR and retained in-frame beta chains. A single entry per CDR3 protein holds the most common genes and DNA from its merged rows. In all, the sample holds under 1,100,000 distinct CDR3 sequences, and around 27% of those were seen once. 0.75% of the sample is taken by the ten largest. This sample was shared with a second study, whose subject was T cells of mothers and their children.

Sequencing was performed on blood. The receptor source for this set is a girl aged 2-10 years in good health.

CDR3: CASSQDATAPLSGYTF. For the CDR3, the DNA is TGTGCCAGCAGCCAAGATGCGACTGCACCTCTGAGCGGCTACACCTTC. The chain links TRBV14 to TRBJ1-2; D gene ambiguous. The CDR3 has 16 amino acids. CDR1 SGHDN and CDR2 FVKESK come from the germline V gene. V was clipped by 0 bases and J by 8 bases, with 19 bases between them. Together with reference TRBV14 and TRBJ1-2, the CDR3 gives the full variable domain: EAGVTQFPSHSVIEKGQTVTLRCDPISGHDNLYWYRRVMGKEIKFLLHFVKESKQDESGMPNNRFLAERTGGTYSTLKVQPAELEDSGVYFCASSQDATAPLSGYTFGSGTRLTVV.

The rearrangement uses TRBV7-9 and TRBJ2-1; 11 positions match TRBD1. Looked up from germline, CDR1 is SEHNR and CDR2 is FQNEAQ (reference sequence). The CDR3 contains 17 residues. Unmatched junction bases numbered 13, after V lost 5 bases and J lost 7 bases. This CDR3 is CASSGQPRDRGSNEQFF. Here the CDR3 DNA reads TGTGCCAGCAGCGGCCAGCCTCGGGACAGGGGGTCGAATGAGCAGTTCTTC.

The rearrangement joins TRBV6-6 to TRBJ2-4; D is possibly TRBD1 (6 bases). The CDR3 totals 14 residues. Germline V gives CDR1 MNHNY, CDR2 SVGAGI (reference sequence). V lost 2 bases and J 8 bases, leaving 13 bases between the germline ends. CDR3 loop: CASSYEGTRDIQYF. DNA for the CDR3: TGTGCCAGCAGTTACGAAGGGACAAGGGACATTCAGTACTTC.

This clonotype occurred once. The genes are TRBV20-1 and TRBJ2-7, with 11 bases identical to TRBD2. J gave up 3 bases and V 1 base, and 5 bases lay outside the gene matches. Germline loops: CDR1 DFQATT, CDR2 SNEGSKA (reference sequence). CDR3 length: 15 amino acids. The CDR3 here is CSARVKGTSGYEQYF. DNA for the CDR3: TGCAGTGCTAGAGTCAAAGGGACTAGCGGCTACGAGCAGTACTTC.

V and J are TRBV6-1 and TRBJ1-4; no clear D. V was cut by 6 bases and J by 8 bases, with 25 bases left in between. This CDR3 has 17 residues. From germline, CDR1 is MNHNS and CDR2 SASEGT. The CDR3: CASRPLRTLNVREKLFF. As DNA, the CDR3 is TGTGCCAGCAGACCCTTGAGGACTTTAAATGTCCGAGAAAAACTGTTTTTT.

Of note for this clonotype: One junction end does not reproduce the germline sequence, and a read error may be involved. V and J are TRBV4-1 and TRBJ2-2; D may be TRBD2 (5 bases). The CDR3 length is 16 residues. Germline-derived CDR1 and CDR2 are MGHRA and YSYEKL. CDR3 protein: CASSHRPNLNTGELVF. CDR3 DNA sequence: TGCGCCAGCAGCCACCGACCAAACCTGAACACCGGGGAGCTGGTTTTT.

The gene calls are TRBV4-1 and TRBJ2-1; TRBD2 matches 7 bases. Unmatched junction bases numbered 3, after V lost 0 bases and J lost 4 bases. The length of the CDR3 is 15 residues. CDR1 and CDR2 (germline): MGHRA, YSYEKL. The CDR3 here is CASSQETGRYNEQFF. The CDR3 coding sequence is TGCGCCAGCAGCCAAGAAACCGGGAGGTACAATGAGCAGTTCTTC.

This clonotype was seen ten or more times. The CDR3: CASSLGLVGNEQFF. CDR3 in DNA: TGTGCCAGCAGTTTAGGACTAGTTGGCAATGAGCAGTTCTTC. The gene calls are TRBV6-5 and TRBJ2-1, with 7 bases identical to TRBD2. The J segment lost 6 bases and the V segment lost 4 bases, leaving 6 bases of the junction unmatched. CDR1 is MNHEY, CDR2 SVGAGI, per germline. The CDR3 contains 14 residues.

This rearrangement joins TRBV5-6 to TRBJ2-3, with 7 bases fitting TRBD1. Germline trimming cut 1 base from V and 5 bases from J; bases unmatched to any gene: 4. Per the germline V gene, CDR1 is SGHDT and CDR2 is YYEEEE. The CDR3 extends over 14 amino acids. In DNA form, the CDR3 reads TGTGCCAGCAGCTTGTTATCAGGGGGAGATACGCAGTATTTT. Translating it yields CASSLLSGGDTQYF.

This clonotype was detected many times. The rearrangement uses TRBV4-1 and TRBJ2-3, with D possibly TRBD2 on 6 matching bases. The CDR3 loop spans 20 amino acids. Deletions cut 0 bases from V and 5 bases from J, with 27 bases between. CDR1 is MGHRA, CDR2 YSYEKL, per germline. The CDR3 nucleotides read TGCGCCAGCAGCCAAGAACGCCTCGGAAAACCCAGCGGGCTTAGAGATACGCAGTATTTT. It encodes CASSQERLGKPSGLRDTQYF.

This clonotype was found many times. The gene calls are TRBV7-2 and TRBJ2-7, with D unresolved. Looked up from germline, CDR1 is SGHTA and CDR2 is FQGNSA. Trimming pared 5 bases from V and 0 bases from J, leaving 5 bases between. The CDR3 runs 12 residues. The CDR3 nucleotides read TGTGCCAGCAGCGTCAGCTCCTACGAGCAGTACTTC. Amino acids: CASSVSSYEQYF. Drawing the rest from reference TRBV7-2 and TRBJ2-7, the complete variable domain is GAGVSQSPSNKVTEKGKDVELRCDPISGHTALYWYRQSLGQGLEFLIYFQGNSAPDKSGLPSDRFSAERTGGSVSTLTIQRTQQEDSAVYLCASSVSSYEQYFGPGTRLTVT.

The chain is built from TRBV18 and TRBJ2-2; the D is unclear. Germline assignment: CDR1 KGHSH and CDR2 LQKENI. V lost 3 bases and J lost 5, with 13 bases in between. This CDR3 is built from 15 residues. The CDR3 loop reads CASSPDQAETGELFF. The CDR3 DNA reads as TGTGCCAGCTCACCGGACCAGGCTGAAACCGGGGAGCTGTTTTTT.

The gene calls are TRBV3-1 and TRBJ2-1; D perhaps matches TRBD2 (5 bases). V lost 4 bases, J lost 3 bases, and 13 bases lay in between. CDR1 LGHDT and CDR2 YNNKEL come from the germline V gene (reference sequence). This CDR3 has 15 residues. This CDR3 is CASSPSGGHYNEQFF. The CDR3 coding sequence is TGTGCCAGCAGCCCCAGCGGAGGCCACTACAATGAGCAGTTCTTC.

The chain employs TRBV28 and TRBJ2-2; no clear D gene. Looked up from germline, CDR1 is MDHEN and CDR2 is SYDVKM. V lost 5 bases to trimming and J lost 2 bases, with 15 bases between them. The CDR3 is made up of 16 amino acids. CDR3: CASSPTDLPNTGELFF. In DNA, the CDR3 is TGTGCCAGCAGTCCCACAGACCTACCAAACACCGGGGAGCTGTTTTTT.

The V call is TRBV28, the J call TRBJ1-1; no firm D call. The germline V gene has CDR1 MDHEN and CDR2 SYDVKM. The CDR3 spans 14 residues. Deletions cut 2 bases from V and 7 bases from J, with 14 bases between. In DNA form, the CDR3 reads TGTGCCAGCAGTTTAAGTGGCGCGGGAGTTGAAGCTTTCTTT. It yields the protein CASSLSGAGVEAFF.

This clonotype was observed a handful of times. The genes are TRBV14 and TRBJ2-5, with 10 bases fitting TRBD2. The J call could be wrong; TRBJ2-1 is a better fit for the DNA end. Germline CDR1 reads SGHDN; CDR2 reads FVKESK. The CDR3 is made up of 15 amino acids. CDR3 amino acids: CASSPLPSGGTEQFF. DNA for the CDR3: TGTGCCAGCAGTCCCCTCCCTAGCGGGGGAACTGAGCAGTTCTTC.

The chain employs TRBV11-2 and TRBJ2-3; D may be TRBD2 (5 bases). V was cut by 0 bases and J by 2 bases, with 12 bases left in between. CDR1 SGHAT and CDR2 FQNNGV come from the germline V gene. The CDR3 loop spans 16 amino acids. The CDR3: CASSLDVGVYTDTQYF. CDR3 bases: TGTGCCAGCAGCTTAGATGTCGGGGTGTACACAGATACGCAGTATTTT.

The chain has TRBV4-1 and TRBJ1-4; a weak D match, TRBD1 (5 bases). The V end was cut by 3 bases, the J end by 8 bases, with 16 bases between. The CDR3 is 15 residues long. From germline, CDR1 is MGHRA and CDR2 YSYEKL. DNA of the CDR3: TGCGCCAGCAGCCAGCCCGGGACCATGGGGGAAAAACTGTTTTTT. It is translated as CASSQPGTMGEKLFF.

The V gene is TRBV5-1, the J gene TRBJ1-6; 8 nucleotides agree with TRBD1. CDR1 is SGHRS, CDR2 YFSETQ, per germline. The CDR3 runs 15 residues. V lost 4 bases and J lost 3; bases outside the gene matches: 3. CDR3 in amino acids: CASSAGQVYNSPLHF. The CDR3 DNA reads TGCGCCAGCAGCGCGGGACAGGTCTATAATTCACCCCTCCACTTT.

This chain joins TRBV12-3 or TRBV12-4 and TRBJ2-5; D gene uncertain. The DNA matches TRBJ2-1 better at its end, which makes the J call doubtful. The CDR3 is 10 amino acids. The CDR3 nucleotides are TGTGCCAGCGCCTCATCGAAGCAGTTCTTC. This codes for CASASSKQFF.

The chain has TRBV19 and TRBJ1-1; D not resolved. Germline CDR1 LNHDA, CDR2 SQIVND (reference sequence). V was clipped by 4 bases and J by 6 bases, with 15 bases between them. The CDR3 covers 14 residues. Here the CDR3 reads CASSNLGPVAEAFF. The CDR3 DNA reads TGTGCCAGTAGTAACCTGGGTCCGGTGGCTGAAGCTTTCTTT.

The chain joins TRBV3-1 to TRBJ2-7; D might be TRBD2 (6 bases). The germline CDR1 and CDR2 sequences are LGHDT and YNNKEL (reference sequence). With 1 base removed from V and 3 bases from J, the gap between germline ends came to 7 bases. The CDR3 spans 13 residues. The CDR3 region is CASSQAEGYEQYF. CDR3 coding DNA: TGTGCCAGCAGCCAAGCGGAGGGCTACGAGCAGTACTTC.

This clonotype appeared a few times. The chain links TRBV7-9 to TRBJ1-6; 8 nucleotides match TRBD1. The V and J ends lost 5 bases and 8 bases, in that order; junction bases with no gene match: 11. Germline assignment: CDR1 SEHNR and CDR2 FQNEAQ (reference sequence). This CDR3 spans 16 amino acids. The CDR3 here is CASSRRTTGDDSPLHF. The DNA of the CDR3 is TGTGCCAGCAGCCGAAGAACGACAGGGGACGATTCACCCCTCCACTTT.

This clonotype was seen only a few times. The V call is TRBV7-9, the J call TRBJ1-2, with D tentatively TRBD1 (5 bases). This CDR3 has 14 residues. Trimming cost V 5 bases and J 2 bases, with 12 bases left between them. Germline V gene lookup returns CDR1 SEHNR and CDR2 FQNEAQ (reference sequence). CDR3 sequence: CASSPGTYNYGYTF. The CDR3 DNA follows: TGTGCCAGCAGCCCCGGGACGTACAACTATGGCTACACCTTC.

This clonotype came up a few times. This rearrangement joins TRBV5-1 to TRBJ2-2; D is unclear. Germline-derived CDR1 and CDR2 are SGHRS and YFSETQ. With 4 bases removed from V and 2 bases from J, the gap between germline ends came to 12 bases. The CDR3 loop spans 15 amino acids. The CDR3 spells CASSPSGFNTGELFF. Written as DNA, the CDR3 is TGCGCCAGCAGCCCCTCGGGTTTTAACACCGGGGAGCTGTTTTTT.

This clonotype has a handful of counts. The J gene is TRBJ2-7, the V gene TRBV7-3; D tentatively reads TRBD1 or TRBD2 (5 bases each). The CDR3 has 14 amino acids. The V gene lost 4 bases and the J gene lost 6 bases, with 16 bases spanning the gap. From germline, CDR1 is SGHTA and CDR2 FQGTGA. CDR3 region: CASSYGTPGGEQYF. DNA of the CDR3: TGTGCCAGCAGCTACGGGACGCCGGGCGGCGAGCAGTACTTC.

CDR3 residues: CASSFSGKQETQYF. In DNA form, the CDR3 reads TGTGCCAGCAGCTTTAGCGGAAAACAAGAGACCCAGTACTTC. The chain has TRBV7-9 and TRBJ2-5; D is perhaps TRBD2 (6 bases). CDR1 is SEHNR and CDR2 is FQNEAQ in the germline V gene (reference sequence). With 3 bases removed from V and 2 bases from J, the gap between germline ends came to 10 bases. There are 14 residues in the CDR3.

The rearrangement joins TRBV3-1 to TRBJ2-1; D remains unclear. The end of the DNA is better explained by TRBJ2-5, so the J call may be wrong. This CDR3 region has 13 residues. Germline V gene data show CDR1 as LGHDT and CDR2 as YNNKEL (reference sequence). DNA of the CDR3: TGTGCCAGCAGCCAAGATAATTTAGAGACCCAGTACTTC. Its protein is CASSQDNLETQYF.